This entry lists 27 T cell receptor beta chains sequenced from one sample in a study of blood T cell repertoires in COVID-19. Clones were read by immunoSEQ multiplex PCR, and TCRdb kept only the in-frame ones, dropping some. The sample yields about 210,000 clones, about 79% seen once. The sample comprised peripheral blood. Source of these receptors: a man aged 45 to 65 with active or convalescent COVID-19.

The chain is built from TRBV9 and TRBJ2-2; maybe TRBD2 (5 bases). Germline values: CDR1 SGDLS, CDR2 YYNGEE. The V end lost 6 bases, the J end lost 4 bases, and 22 bases lay between the germline ends. CDR3 length: 17 residues. The CDR3 protein is CASNPTGQYEGTGELFF. CDR3 nucleotide sequence: TGTGCCAGCAACCCTACGGGCCAATACGAGGGCACCGGGGAGCTGTTTTTT.

The gene calls are TRBV7-9 and TRBJ2-7; D is perhaps TRBD2 (6 bases). V gave up 5 bases and J gave up 3 bases, with 14 bases separating them. This CDR3 has 14 residues. Germline V lookup: CDR1 SEHNR, CDR2 FQNEAQ (reference sequence). CDR3 bases: TGTGCCAGCAGCCAGCTCGGGAGCCTCTACGAGCAGTACGTC. It specifies CASSQLGSLYEQYV.

The genes are TRBV10-3 and TRBJ2-1; D is undetermined. This CDR3 spans 16 amino acids. Germline V gives CDR1 ENHRY, CDR2 SYGVKD. With 0 bases removed from V and 0 bases from J, the gap between germline ends came to 9 bases. Here the CDR3 reads CAISESRSSSYNEQFF. In nucleotides, the CDR3 is TGTGCCATCAGTGAGTCACGGAGTAGCTCCTACAATGAGCAGTTCTTC.

V usage is TRBV24-1 and J usage is TRBJ1-2; D not certain. Germline V lookup: CDR1 KGHDR, CDR2 SFDVKD. The V end lost 5 bases, the J end lost 8 bases, and 14 bases lay between the germline ends. This CDR3 region has 13 residues. CDR3 bases: TGTGCCACCAGTGGAATTCCCTTCGGGGGCTACACCTTC. Translated: CATSGIPFGGYTF.

This rearrangement joins TRBV5-1 to TRBJ2-3; D perhaps matches TRBD2 (7 bases). V was cut by 0 bases and J by 2 bases, with 16 bases left in between. This CDR3 is 17 amino acids long. Germline V gives CDR1 SGHRS, CDR2 YFSETQ. This chain's CDR3 is CASSLDMGGGNTDTQYF. Here the CDR3 DNA reads TGCGCCAGCAGCTTGGATATGGGAGGGGGAAACACAGATACGCAGTATTTT.

This clone was found once. The rearrangement uses TRBV19 and TRBJ1-2; 10 bases are shared with TRBD1. The V gene end was trimmed by 5 bases and the J gene end by 3 bases; junction bases not matched to a gene: 6. The length of the CDR3 is 15 residues. CDR1 is LNHDA and CDR2 is SQIVND in the germline V gene (reference sequence). The CDR3 protein is CASSRLGQGDYGYTF. The DNA for the CDR3 is TGTGCCAGTAGTCGCCTCGGACAGGGGGACTATGGCTACACCTTC.

The chain uses TRBV28 and TRBJ2-7; 13 bases align to TRBD2. This CDR3 is 15 amino acids long. V lost 5 bases to trimming and J lost 7 bases; unmatched junction nucleotides: 8. CDR1 and CDR2 (germline): MDHEN, SYDVKM. The DNA for the CDR3 is TGTGCCAGCAGTCTAAGGACTAGCGGGAGCTGGGAGCAGTACTTC. This codes for CASSLRTSGSWEQYF.

This chain connects TRBV4-2 to TRBJ1-1; 9 bases map to TRBD1. V gave up 2 bases and J gave up 1 base; unmatched junction bases: 5. The CDR3 totals 16 residues. Germline V gives CDR1 LGHNA, CDR2 YNFKEQ. CDR3 coding DNA: TGTGCCAGCAGCCAACCTACAGGGGGCGAGAACACTGAAGCTTTCTTT. As protein: CASSQPTGGENTEAFF.

The V gene is TRBV29-1, the J gene TRBJ2-2; weak D call: TRBD1 (5 bases). This CDR3 comprises 14 residues. Trimming stripped 7 bases from V and 0 bases from J, with 12 bases between. Germline CDR1 is SQVTM and CDR2 is ANQGSEA. CDR3 in DNA: TGCAGCGCAGACAGTATCTCGAACACCGGGGAGCTGTTTTTT. Amino acid sequence: CSADSISNTGELFF.

The gene calls are TRBV7-9 and TRBJ1-4; possibly TRBD1 for D (5 bases). Germline CDR1 reads SEHNR; CDR2 reads FQNEAQ (reference sequence). The V gene lost 8 bases and the J gene lost 10 bases, with 17 bases spanning the gap. This CDR3 region has 13 residues. CDR3: CASGPGSRGKLFF. In nucleotides, the CDR3 is TGTGCCAGCGGGCCCGGGAGTAGGGGAAAACTGTTTTTT.

The rearrangement joins TRBV12-3 or TRBV12-4 to TRBJ1-4; D gene uncertain. Between the trimmed V and J ends, which lost 6 bases and 7 bases, there was a span of 9 bases. There are 12 residues in the CDR3. DNA of the CDR3: TGTGCCAGCAGGAACTGGGCTGAAAAACTGTTTTTT. Amino acid sequence: CASRNWAEKLFF.

The chain joins TRBV5-1 to TRBJ2-5; 8 positions agree with TRBD2. J gave up 5 bases and V 1 base, and 7 bases lay outside the gene matches. The CDR3 is 15 amino acids. CDR1 is SGHRS and CDR2 is YFSETQ in the germline V gene. The CDR3 spells CASSLRRGGWETQYF. In DNA, the CDR3 is TGCGCCAGCAGCTTGCGACGGGGGGGCTGGGAGACCCAGTACTTC.

The chain uses TRBV11-1 and TRBJ2-5; TRBD2 might be the D (7 bases). Deletions cut 5 bases from V and 5 bases from J, with 15 bases between. The CDR3 spans 14 residues. The germline V gene encodes CDR1 SGHAT and CDR2 FQDESV (reference sequence). The CDR3 is CASSPRTRGETQYF. CDR3 bases: TGTGCCAGCAGCCCAAGGACTAGGGGGGAGACCCAGTACTTC.

This chain joins TRBV5-5 and TRBJ1-2; the D gene is possibly TRBD1 (6 bases). The germline CDR1 and CDR2 sequences are SGHKS and YYEKEE (reference sequence). Trimming removed 3 bases from V and 0 bases from J, with 15 bases in between. This CDR3 is 16 amino acids long. CDR3: CASSSTGNRANYGYTF. CDR3 coding DNA: TGTGCCAGCAGCTCCACAGGGAACCGAGCTAACTATGGCTACACCTTC.

CDR3 DNA sequence: TGTGCCAGCAGCGCCCCGGGAGGGGTCAATTCACCCCTCCACTTT. Its translation: CASSAPGGVNSPLHF. The J gene is TRBJ1-6, the V gene TRBV7-9; possible D gene TRBD1, 5 bases. Germline assignment: CDR1 SEHNR and CDR2 FQNEAQ (reference sequence). This CDR3 comprises 15 residues. Trimming stripped 5 bases from V and 7 bases from J, with 15 bases between.

The chain recombines TRBV5-1 with TRBJ2-2; D perhaps matches TRBD2 (6 bases). The CDR3 runs to 16 residues. V was pared by 1 base and J by 4 bases, with 14 bases between. The V gene's germline CDR1 is SGHRS and CDR2 YFSETQ. The CDR3 protein is CASSLNGGRSTGELFF. In DNA form, the CDR3 reads TGCGCCAGCAGCTTGAATGGAGGGAGGTCCACCGGGGAGCTGTTTTTT.

This chain uses TRBV10-3 with TRBJ2-5; 10 bases agree with TRBD2. Per germline, CDR1 ENHRY and CDR2 SYGVKD. CDR3 size: 16 residues. The trim removed 4 bases at V and 3 bases at J, leaving 8 bases unmatched. The CDR3 protein is CAISVVLAGLEETQYF. The DNA of the CDR3 is TGTGCCATCAGTGTGGTACTAGCGGGATTGGAAGAGACCCAGTACTTC.

The chain has TRBV7-3 and TRBJ1-2, with 10 bases fitting TRBD1. The germline V gene has CDR1 SGHTA and CDR2 FQGTGA. Unmatched junction bases numbered 9, after V lost 3 bases and J lost 8 bases. The CDR3 spans 15 residues. CDR3: CASSFPSGQGRGYTF. Here the CDR3 DNA reads TGTGCCAGCAGCTTCCCCTCGGGACAGGGGAGAGGCTACACCTTC. Based on the CDR3 plus reference TRBV7-3 and TRBJ1-2, the full variable domain is GAGVSQTPSNKVTEKGKYVELRCDPISGHTALYWYRQSLGQGPEFLIYFQGTGAADDSGLPNDRFFAVRPEGSVSTLKIQRTERGDSAVYLCASSFPSGQGRGYTFGSGTRLTVV.

The chain carries TRBV24-1 and TRBJ2-1; 9 bases align to TRBD2. After removal of 3 bases from V and 8 bases from J, the junction contained 4 bases not matched to a gene. The CDR3 sequence is 14 residues long. Germline V gene sequence: CDR1 KGHDR, CDR2 SFDVKD. The CDR3 spells CATSDPGLAYEQFF. The CDR3 region has the DNA TGTGCCACCAGTGATCCGGGACTAGCATATGAGCAGTTCTTC.

V and J are TRBV2 and TRBJ2-5, with 7 bases aligning to TRBD2. This CDR3 spans 12 amino acids. The V and J ends lost 9 bases and 4 bases, in that order; junction bases with no gene match: 5. The germline V gene encodes CDR1 SNHLY and CDR2 FYNNEI. CDR3 coding DNA: TGTGCCAGGAGCGGGGTAGGAGAGACCCAGTACTTC. It yields the protein CARSGVGETQYF. Full variable domain (rest looked up from reference TRBV2 and TRBJ2-5): EPEVTQTPSHQVTQMGQEVILRCVPISNHLYFYWYRQILGQKVEFLVSFYNNEISEKSEIFDDQFSVERPDGSNFTLKIRSTKLEDSAMYFCARSGVGETQYFGPGTRLLVL.

The chain carries TRBV18 and TRBJ2-5; D uncertain. V was shortened by 0 bases and J by 1 base, with 6 bases between the two germline ends. In germline, CDR1 is KGHSH, CDR2 LQKENI. The length of the CDR3 is 14 residues. CDR3 amino acids: CASSPPNSQETQYF. CDR3 DNA: TGTGCCAGCTCACCACCGAACTCCCAAGAGACCCAGTACTTC.

This clone was seen a single time. The sample holds other DNA sequences that translate to the same CDR3. The chain recombines TRBV5-1 with TRBJ1-6, with D maybe TRBD1 (5 bases). Germline assignment: CDR1 SGHRS and CDR2 YFSETQ. The CDR3 covers 14 residues. Trimming removed 0 bases from V and 7 bases from J, with 8 bases in between. CDR3 sequence (DNA): TGCGCCAGCAGCTTGGGACAGCCCAATTCACCCCTCCACTTT. Its translation is CASSLGQPNSPLHF.

CDR3 region: CASTRQGNTGELFF. In DNA form, the CDR3 reads TGTGCCAGCACAAGGCAGGGGAACACCGGGGAGCTGTTTTTT. J is TRBJ2-2 and V is TRBV6-6; maybe TRBD1 (5 bases). The CDR3 spans 14 residues. Germline CDR1 reads MNHNY; CDR2 reads SVGAGI (reference sequence). Trimming removed 7 bases at V and 1 base at J, with 10 bases between.

This chain uses TRBV19 with TRBJ1-1, with D perhaps matching TRBD1 (6 bases). The CDR3 is made up of 12 amino acids. V was shortened by 7 bases and J by 0 bases, with 6 bases between the two germline ends. Germline CDR1 LNHDA, CDR2 SQIVND (reference sequence). In DNA, the CDR3 is TGTGCCAGTAACAGGGTGAACACTGAAGCTTTCTTT. Protein: CASNRVNTEAFF.

The V gene is TRBV4-3, the J gene TRBJ1-4; 8 bases fit TRBD1. V lost 2 bases and J lost 8; bases outside the gene matches: 7. Germline CDR1 LGHNA, CDR2 YSLEER. This CDR3 is built from 15 residues. This CDR3 is CASSQHDRTGEKLFF. CDR3 DNA sequence: TGCGCCAGCAGCCAACACGACAGGACAGGGGAAAAACTGTTTTTT.

The J gene is TRBJ2-6, the V gene TRBV18, with D maybe TRBD1 (5 bases). CDR3 size: 16 residues. The germline CDR1 and CDR2 sequences are KGHSH and LQKENI. The V end was cut by 2 bases, the J end by 2 bases, with 10 bases between. The chain's CDR3 is CASSPFRVPGANVLTF. Written as DNA, the CDR3 is TGTGCCAGCTCACCATTCAGGGTTCCTGGGGCCAACGTCCTGACTTTC.

The chain joins TRBV5-4 to TRBJ2-7; the match to TRBD2 covers 7 bases. The germline gives CDR1 SGHNT, CDR2 YYREEE (reference sequence). This CDR3 comprises 17 residues. With V trimmed by 3 bases and J by 0 bases, 12 bases remained unmatched. The CDR3 coding sequence is TGTGCCAGCAGCTCGGGAGGCGGGACGCGCGTCTCCTACGAGCAGTACTTC. This gives the protein CASSSGGGTRVSYEQYF.